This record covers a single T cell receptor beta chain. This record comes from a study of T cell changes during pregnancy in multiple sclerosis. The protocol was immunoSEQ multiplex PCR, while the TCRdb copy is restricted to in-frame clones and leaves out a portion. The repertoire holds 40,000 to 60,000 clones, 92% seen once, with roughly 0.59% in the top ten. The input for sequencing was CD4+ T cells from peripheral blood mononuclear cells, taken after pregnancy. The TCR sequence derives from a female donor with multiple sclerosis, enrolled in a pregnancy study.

The CDR3 bases are TGTGCCAGCAGCACCAGACAGGGACTCCCTGGGGCCAACGTCCTGACTTTC. Translating it yields CASSTRQGLPGANVLTF. The J gene is TRBJ2-6, the V gene TRBV5-4; D perhaps matches TRBD1 (7 bases). The CDR3 has 17 residues. V was pared by 4 bases and J by 2 bases, with 16 bases between. Germline CDR1 reads SGHNT; CDR2 reads YYREEE (reference sequence).